The present T cell receptor beta chain was sequenced within a study of beta chain features in type 1 diabetes (dated by TCRdb to between 2017 and 2018). Study-wide context: No differences in mean age, gender distribution, total cell number or subset yield were found between patients and healthy donors. Across all samples, 90 million to 130 million sorted cells were examined, and cell number per subset correlated strongly with RNA yield. The study compared TCRB repertoires of sorted circulating CD4+ T cell subsets between recently diagnosed type 1 diabetes patients and matched healthy donors. Regulatory and stem cell-like memory subsets were isolated from only 8 patients and 8 healthy donors, whereas naive and central memory subsets came from all 28 donors. Study-wide conclusions, independent of this receptor: Because small numbers of individuals were included in the HLA sub-analyses, any influence of HLA type on TCRB rearrangement was left unresolved. PCR may preferentially amplify shorter templates, but because patient and control samples were amplified and corrected together, any resulting skew would affect both groups equally. Type 1 diabetes patients showed a moderate but significant shortening of TCRB CDR3 length in all four CD4+ subsets. Sequencing cDNA rather than genomic DNA could over-represent highly expressing activated cells, although activation and CD3 levels did not differ between groups. Naive, central memory and regulatory TCRB repertoires appeared to be more similar among patients than among healthy donors. Patients with type 1 diabetes made fewer insertions and deleted more nucleotides at VDJ recombination sites, implying thymic rearrangement abnormalities.

The entire isolated RNA was reverse transcribed using the High Capacity cDNA Reverse Transcription Kit, and thus expressed TCRB transcripts were sequenced. Naive, central memory and regulatory T cell samples underwent deep immunoSEQ sequencing, averaging about 3.3 million total reads per sample. Sorted cells were lysed in RLT buffer, and RNA was extracted using DNase-treated RNeasy Micro or Mini kits according to cell number. Each cell subset was processed on its own to prevent cross-contamination, while patient and healthy donor samples were processed together. Using the immunoSEQ multiplex PCR, TCRB sequences were amplified from cDNA into 87-bp fragments spanning the CDR3 region. Sequencing of the amplicons was performed on the Illumina HiSeq platform. Regarding the original processing steps: PCR bias was corrected computationally using synthetic template baselines, and reads within Hamming distance 2 were collapsed, with unmergeable singletons discarded. Reads were aligned to IMGT to assign V, D and J genes, CDR3 length, and insertions or deletions at six rearrangement sites. Within each subset, clonotype counts were normalized to the number of sorted cells before true diversity and Gini coefficients were calculated with the tcR R package. Repertoire sharing was quantified using the overlap coefficient calculated on TCRB nucleotide sequences. As stored in TCRdb, this immuneACCESS dataset retains in-frame rearrangements with V and J assigned. A fraction of the clones does not appear; measured against another copy, unresolved V genes explain less than half of the discrepancy, and the remainder lacks a known reason. D and trimming come from the DNA, and the V and J calls and clone size come from that table. In this sample the table shows 100,000 to 150,000 clones, 9% of which occur a single time. Jointly, the top ten make up 0.7% to 0.85% of the sample.

The V end loses 4 bases and the J end loses 1 base, and a stretch of 11 bases separates them. The CDR3 holds 14 amino acids from the cysteine to the phenylalanine. Only CDR3 DNA remains: 42 bases, in frame from the first base. Looking up the germline V gene (reference sequence) yields CDR1 SGHNT and CDR2 YYREEE. From each donor, a single peripheral blood sample of around 0.12 L on average was drawn into heparinised tubes. Naive, central memory, regulatory and stem cell-like memory CD4+ T cells were sorted on a BD FACSAria II using a panel including CD45RO, CCR7, CD25, CD127, CD95 and CD27. Purity was above 95% for every sorted population. PBMCs were isolated immediately by Lymphoprep density gradient centrifugation and stained directly without culture. Samples were stained and sorted in pairs, with one healthy donor and one patient per experiment, so that batch effects were minimized. This clone was seen more than once but under ten times. It lacks a known antigen. Qualities for individual bases were not recorded, and no much larger clone is one base off.

This receptor was identified in a man under 40 with type 1 diabetes. The sample consisted of central memory CD4+ T cells from blood. This chain is built from TRBV5-4 and TRBJ1-1, with the identity of the D gene unclear. The CDR3 protein: CASSIGLTNTEAFF. The sequenced DNA is TGTGCCAGCAGCATAGGACTTACGAACACTGAAGCTTTCTTT.